Below, one T cell receptor beta chain is given with its context. Its antigen is not identified. The data are from a study of breast tumors, draining lymph nodes, adjacent tissues. From germline, CDR1 is DFQATT and CDR2 SNEGSKA (reference sequence). With 3 bases clipped from V and 4 bases from J, the junction kept 3 bases outside the gene matches. CDR3 size: 14 residues. TCRdb fed the multiplex PCR reads into MiXCR, producing one record per CDR3 protein. The sample holds about 300,000 distinct CDR3 sequences, 30% seen once. Samples came from axillary lymph nodes draining the breast cancer. Regarding the study as a whole: Tumor TCR diversity was below lymph nodes but above nontumor tissue. Findings are consistent with lymph node origin and intratumoral expansion of most tumor T cells. Data only fit, rather than demonstrated, lymph node origin of most tumor T cells.

The sequenced material came from axillary lymph node tissue. The receptor's source is a female donor with breast cancer. Some clones in this sample may be carry-over from other donors' samples. The rearrangement uses TRBV20-1 and TRBJ2-3, with 11 bases fitting TRBD2. For the CDR3, the DNA is TGCAGTGCTAGGGTTAGCGGGAGGGCAGATACGCAGTATTTT. Its translation: CSARVSGRADTQYF.